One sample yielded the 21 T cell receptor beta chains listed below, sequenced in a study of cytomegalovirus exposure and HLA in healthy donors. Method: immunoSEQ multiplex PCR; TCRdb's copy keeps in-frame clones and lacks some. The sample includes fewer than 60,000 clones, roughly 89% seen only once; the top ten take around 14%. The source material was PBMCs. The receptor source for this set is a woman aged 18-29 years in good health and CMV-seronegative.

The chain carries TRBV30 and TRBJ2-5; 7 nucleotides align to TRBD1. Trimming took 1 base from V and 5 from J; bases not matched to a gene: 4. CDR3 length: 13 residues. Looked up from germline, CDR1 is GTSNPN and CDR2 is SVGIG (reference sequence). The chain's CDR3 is CAWSAGGRETQYF. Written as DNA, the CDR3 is TGTGCCTGGAGTGCAGGGGGTAGGGAGACCCAGTACTTC. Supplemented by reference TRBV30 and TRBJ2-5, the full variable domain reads SQTIHQWPATLVQPVGSPLSLECTVEGTSNPNLYWYRQAAGRGLQLLFYSVGIGQISSEVPQNLSASRPQDRQFILSSKKLLLSDSGFYLCAWSAGGRETQYFGPGTRLLVL.

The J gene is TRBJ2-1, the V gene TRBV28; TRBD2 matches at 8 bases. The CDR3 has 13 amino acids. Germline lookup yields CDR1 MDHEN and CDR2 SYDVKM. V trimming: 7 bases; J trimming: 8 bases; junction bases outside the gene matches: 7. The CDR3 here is CASTRSGSYEQFF. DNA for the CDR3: TGTGCCAGCACGCGGAGCGGGAGCTATGAGCAGTTCTTC. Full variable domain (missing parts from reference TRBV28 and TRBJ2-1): DVKVTQSSRYLVKRTGEKVFLECVQDMDHENMFWYRQDPGLGLRLIYFSYDVKMKEKGDIPEGYSVSREKKERFSLILESASTNQTSMYLCASTRSGSYEQFFGPGTRLTVL.

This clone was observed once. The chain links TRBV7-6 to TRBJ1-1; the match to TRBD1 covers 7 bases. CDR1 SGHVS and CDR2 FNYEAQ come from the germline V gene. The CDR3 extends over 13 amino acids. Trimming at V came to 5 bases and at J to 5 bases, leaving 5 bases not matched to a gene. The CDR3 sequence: CASSLDRETEAFF. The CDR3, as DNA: TGTGCCAGCAGCCTCGACAGGGAAACTGAAGCTTTCTTT.

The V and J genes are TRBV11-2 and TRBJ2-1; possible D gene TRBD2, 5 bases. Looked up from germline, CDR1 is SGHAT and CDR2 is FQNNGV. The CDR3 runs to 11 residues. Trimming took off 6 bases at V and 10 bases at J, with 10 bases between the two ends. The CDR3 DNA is TGTGCCAGCAGGACCCGAGGGGAGCAGTTCTTC. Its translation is CASRTRGEQFF.

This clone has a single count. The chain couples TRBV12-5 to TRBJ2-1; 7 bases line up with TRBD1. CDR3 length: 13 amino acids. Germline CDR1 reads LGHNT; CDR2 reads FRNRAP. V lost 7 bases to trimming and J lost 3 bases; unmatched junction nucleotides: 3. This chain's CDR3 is CASAAGGYNEQFF. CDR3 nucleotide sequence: TGTGCTAGTGCGGCAGGGGGCTACAATGAGCAGTTCTTC.

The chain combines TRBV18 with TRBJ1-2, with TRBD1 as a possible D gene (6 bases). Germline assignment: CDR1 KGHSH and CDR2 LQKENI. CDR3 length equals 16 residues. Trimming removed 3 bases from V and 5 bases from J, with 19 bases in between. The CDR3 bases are TGTGCCAGCTCACCTGGGGCAGGGGAGACAACATATGGCTACACCTTC. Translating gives CASSPGAGETTYGYTF.

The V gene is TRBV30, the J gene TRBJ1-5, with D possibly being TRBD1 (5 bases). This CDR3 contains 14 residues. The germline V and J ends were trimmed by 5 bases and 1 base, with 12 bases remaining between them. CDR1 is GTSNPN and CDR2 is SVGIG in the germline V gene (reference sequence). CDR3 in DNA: TGTGCCTGGGCGGGGGACGGAAGCAATCAGCCCCAGCATTTT. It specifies CAWAGDGSNQPQHF. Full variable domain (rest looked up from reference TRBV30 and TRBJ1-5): SQTIHQWPATLVQPVGSPLSLECTVEGTSNPNLYWYRQAAGRGLQLLFYSVGIGQISSEVPQNLSASRPQDRQFILSSKKLLLSDSGFYLCAWAGDGSNQPQHFGDGTRLSIL.

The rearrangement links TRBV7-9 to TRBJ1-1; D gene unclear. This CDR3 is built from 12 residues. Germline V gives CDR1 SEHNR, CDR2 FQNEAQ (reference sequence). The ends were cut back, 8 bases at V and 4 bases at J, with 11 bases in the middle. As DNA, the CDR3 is TGTGCCAGCCAGGCCGCAGTCACTGAAGCTTTCTTT. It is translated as CASQAAVTEAFF.

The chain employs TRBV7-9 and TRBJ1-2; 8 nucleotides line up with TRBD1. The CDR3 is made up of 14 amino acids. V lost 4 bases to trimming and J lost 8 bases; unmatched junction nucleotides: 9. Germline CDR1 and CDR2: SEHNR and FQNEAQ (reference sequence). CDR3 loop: CASSYYDRGEGYTF. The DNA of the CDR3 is TGTGCCAGCAGCTATTACGACAGGGGAGAGGGCTACACCTTC.

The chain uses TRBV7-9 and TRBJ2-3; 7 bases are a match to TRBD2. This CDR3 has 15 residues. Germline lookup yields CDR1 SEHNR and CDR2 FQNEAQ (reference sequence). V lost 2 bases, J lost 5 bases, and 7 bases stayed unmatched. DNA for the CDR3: TGTGCCAGCAGCTTATCCCGACTAGCTCGAGATACGCAGTATTTT. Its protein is CASSLSRLARDTQYF.

The CDR3 region has the DNA TGTGCCAGCAACGATTTAGGGGCCCGCTGGGAGCAGTACTTC. Translated, it gives CASNDLGARWEQYF. The chain recombines TRBV7-9 with TRBJ2-7; tentative D call: TRBD1 (5 bases). The CDR3 runs 14 residues. Trimming left V 7 bases short and J 7 bases short, with 20 bases between. In germline, CDR1 is SEHNR, CDR2 FQNEAQ (reference sequence). Together with reference TRBV7-9 and TRBJ2-7, the CDR3 gives the full variable domain: DTGVSQNPRHKITKRGQNVTFRCDPISEHNRLYWYRQTLGQGPEFLTYFQNEAQLEKSRLLSDRFSAERPKGSFSTLEIQRTEQGDSAMYLCASNDLGARWEQYFGPGTRLTVT.

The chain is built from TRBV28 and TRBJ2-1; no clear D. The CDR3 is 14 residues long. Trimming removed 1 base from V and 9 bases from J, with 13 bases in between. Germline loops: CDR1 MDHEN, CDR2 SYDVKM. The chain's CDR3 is CASSLLIGATEQFF. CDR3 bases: TGTGCCAGCAGTTTATTAATCGGAGCGACTGAGCAGTTCTTC.

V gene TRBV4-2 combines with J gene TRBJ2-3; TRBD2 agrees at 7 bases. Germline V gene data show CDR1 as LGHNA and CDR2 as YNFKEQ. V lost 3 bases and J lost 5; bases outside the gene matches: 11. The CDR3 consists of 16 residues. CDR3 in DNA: TGTGCCAGCAGCCACCCAAAGGGCGGGGGACGAGATACGCAGTATTTT. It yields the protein CASSHPKGGGRDTQYF.

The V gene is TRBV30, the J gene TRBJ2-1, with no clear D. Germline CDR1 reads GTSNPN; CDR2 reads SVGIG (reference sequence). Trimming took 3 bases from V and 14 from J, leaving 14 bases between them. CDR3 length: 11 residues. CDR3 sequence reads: CAWRALGLKFF. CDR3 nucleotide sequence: TGTGCCTGGAGGGCCCTCGGGTTGAAGTTCTTC.

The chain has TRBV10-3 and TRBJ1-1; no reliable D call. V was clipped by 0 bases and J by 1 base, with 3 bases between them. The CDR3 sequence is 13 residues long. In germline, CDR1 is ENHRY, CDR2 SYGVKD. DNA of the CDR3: TGTGCCATCAGTGAGTCCAGGAACACTGAAGCTTTCTTT. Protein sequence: CAISESRNTEAFF.

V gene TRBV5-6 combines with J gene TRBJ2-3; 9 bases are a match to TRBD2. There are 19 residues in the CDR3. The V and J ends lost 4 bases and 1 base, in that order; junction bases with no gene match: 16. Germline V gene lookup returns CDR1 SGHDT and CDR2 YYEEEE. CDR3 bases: TGTGCCAGCAGCCAGGGGTGGGCTAGCGGGGTGCCTGGCACAGATACGCAGTATTTT. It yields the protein CASSQGWASGVPGTDTQYF.

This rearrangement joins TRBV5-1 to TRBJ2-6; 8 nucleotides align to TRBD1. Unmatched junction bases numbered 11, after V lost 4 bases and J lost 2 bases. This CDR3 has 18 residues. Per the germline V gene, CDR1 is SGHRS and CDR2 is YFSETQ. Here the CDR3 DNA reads TGCGCCAGCAGCCAACGGGGCCAGGGGGCGACTGGGGCCAACGTCCTGACTTTC. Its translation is CASSQRGQGATGANVLTF.

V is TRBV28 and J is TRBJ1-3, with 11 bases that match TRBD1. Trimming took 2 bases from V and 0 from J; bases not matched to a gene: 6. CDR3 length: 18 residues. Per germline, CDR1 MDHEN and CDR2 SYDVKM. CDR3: CASSLIGTGGFSGNTIYF. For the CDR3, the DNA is TGTGCCAGCAGTTTAATAGGGACAGGGGGTTTCTCTGGAAACACCATATATTTT.

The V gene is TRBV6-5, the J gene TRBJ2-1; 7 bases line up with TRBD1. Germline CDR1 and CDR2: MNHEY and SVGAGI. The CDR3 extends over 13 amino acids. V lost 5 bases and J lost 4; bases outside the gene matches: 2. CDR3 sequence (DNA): TGTGCCAGCAGTAGACAGGGTTACAATGAGCAGTTCTTC. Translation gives CASSRQGYNEQFF.

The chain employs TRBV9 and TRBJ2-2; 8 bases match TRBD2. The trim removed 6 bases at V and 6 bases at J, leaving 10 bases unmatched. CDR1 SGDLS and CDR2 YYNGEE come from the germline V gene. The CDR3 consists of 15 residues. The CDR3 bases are TGTGCCAGCACCCAAAGCGGGAGACGGGCCGGGGAGCTGTTTTTT. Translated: CASTQSGRRAGELFF.

In DNA, the CDR3 is TGTGCCAGTAGTCCCAGTCATGAAAAACTGTTTTTT. Protein: CASSPSHEKLFF. The rearrangement links TRBV19 to TRBJ1-4, with D unresolved. CDR3 size: 12 residues. The V and J ends lost 5 bases and 6 bases respectively, with 7 bases between them. CDR1 and CDR2 from the germline V gene are LNHDA and SQIVND (reference sequence).